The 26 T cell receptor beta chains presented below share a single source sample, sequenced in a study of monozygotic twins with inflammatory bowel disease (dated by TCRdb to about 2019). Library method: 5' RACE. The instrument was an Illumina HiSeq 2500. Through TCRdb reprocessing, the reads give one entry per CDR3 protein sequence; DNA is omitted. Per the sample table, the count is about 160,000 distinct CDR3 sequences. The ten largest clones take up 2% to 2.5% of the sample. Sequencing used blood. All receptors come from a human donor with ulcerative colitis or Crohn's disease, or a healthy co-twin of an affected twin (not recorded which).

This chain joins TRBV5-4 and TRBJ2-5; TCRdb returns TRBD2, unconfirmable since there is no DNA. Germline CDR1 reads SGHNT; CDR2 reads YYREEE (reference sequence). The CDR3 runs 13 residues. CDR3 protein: CANSRAGKETQYF.

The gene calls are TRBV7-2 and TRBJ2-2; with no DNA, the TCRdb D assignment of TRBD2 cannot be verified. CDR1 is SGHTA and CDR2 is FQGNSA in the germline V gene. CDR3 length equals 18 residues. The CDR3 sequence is CASSLAAWSGGITGELFF. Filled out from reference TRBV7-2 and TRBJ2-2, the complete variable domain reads GAGVSQSPSNKVTEKGKDVELRCDPISGHTALYWYRQSLGQGLEFLIYFQGNSAPDKSGLPSDRFSAERTGGSVSTLTIQRTQQEDSAVYLCASSLAAWSGGITGELFFGEGSRLTVL.

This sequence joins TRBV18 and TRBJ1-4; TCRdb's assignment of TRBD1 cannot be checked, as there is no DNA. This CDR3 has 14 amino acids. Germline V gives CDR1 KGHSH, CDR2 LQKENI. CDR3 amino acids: CASSADRGSEKLFF. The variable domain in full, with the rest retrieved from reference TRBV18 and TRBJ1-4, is NAGVMQNPRHLVRRRGQEARLRCSPMKGHSHVYWYRQLPEEGLKFMVYLQKENIIDESGMPKERFSAEFPKEGPSILRIQQVVRGDSAAYFCASSADRGSEKLFFGSGTQLSVL.

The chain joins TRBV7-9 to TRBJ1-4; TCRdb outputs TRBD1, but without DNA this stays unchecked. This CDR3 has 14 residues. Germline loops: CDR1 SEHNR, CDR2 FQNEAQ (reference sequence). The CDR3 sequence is CASSRGQGNEKLFF.

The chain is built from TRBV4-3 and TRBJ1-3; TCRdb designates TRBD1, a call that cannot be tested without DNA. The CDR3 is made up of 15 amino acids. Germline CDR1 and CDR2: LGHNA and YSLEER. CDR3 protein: CASSHGTANGNTIYF.

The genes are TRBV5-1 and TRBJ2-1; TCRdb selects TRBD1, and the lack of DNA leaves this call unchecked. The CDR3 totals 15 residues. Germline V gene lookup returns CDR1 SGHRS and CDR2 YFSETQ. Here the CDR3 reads CASRQGQEKINEQFF.

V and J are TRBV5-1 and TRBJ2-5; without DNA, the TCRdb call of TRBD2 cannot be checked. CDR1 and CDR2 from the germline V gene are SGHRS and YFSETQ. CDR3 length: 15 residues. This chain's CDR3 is CASSLAAGVVETQYF.

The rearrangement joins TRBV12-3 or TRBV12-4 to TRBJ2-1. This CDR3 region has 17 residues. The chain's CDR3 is CASSVAGVSPSYNEQFF.

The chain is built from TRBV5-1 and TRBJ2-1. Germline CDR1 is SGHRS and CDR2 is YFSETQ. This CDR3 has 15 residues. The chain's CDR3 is CASSQTASSYNEQFF.

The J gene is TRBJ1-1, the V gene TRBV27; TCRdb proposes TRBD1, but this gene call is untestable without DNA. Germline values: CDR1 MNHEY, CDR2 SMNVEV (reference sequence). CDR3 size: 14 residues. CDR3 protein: CASSSLEGSTEAFF.

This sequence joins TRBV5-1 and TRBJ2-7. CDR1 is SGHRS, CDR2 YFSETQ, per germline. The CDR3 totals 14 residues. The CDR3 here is CASSLGQVTYEQYF. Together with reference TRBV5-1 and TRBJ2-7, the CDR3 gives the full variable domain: KAGVTQTPRYLIKTRGQQVTLSCSPISGHRSVSWYQQTPGQGLQFLFEYFSETQRNKGNFPGRFSGRQFSNSRSEMNVSTLELGDSALYLCASSLGQVTYEQYFGPGTRLTVT.

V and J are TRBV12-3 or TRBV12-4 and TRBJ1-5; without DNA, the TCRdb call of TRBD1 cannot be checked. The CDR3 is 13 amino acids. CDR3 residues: CASSRASNQPQHF.

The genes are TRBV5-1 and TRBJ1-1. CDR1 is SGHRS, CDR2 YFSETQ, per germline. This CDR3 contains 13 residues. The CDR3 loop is CASSLDLNTEAFF.

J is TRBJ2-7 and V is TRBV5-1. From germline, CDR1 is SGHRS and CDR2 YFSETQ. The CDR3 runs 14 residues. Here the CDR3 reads CASSFFGSSYEQYF. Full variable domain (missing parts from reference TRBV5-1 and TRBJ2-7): KAGVTQTPRYLIKTRGQQVTLSCSPISGHRSVSWYQQTPGQGLQFLFEYFSETQRNKGNFPGRFSGRQFSNSRSEMNVSTLELGDSALYLCASSFFGSSYEQYFGPGTRLTVT.

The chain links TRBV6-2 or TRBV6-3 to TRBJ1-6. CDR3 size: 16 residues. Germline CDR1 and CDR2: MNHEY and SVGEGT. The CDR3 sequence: CASSYRDQVRFAPLHF.

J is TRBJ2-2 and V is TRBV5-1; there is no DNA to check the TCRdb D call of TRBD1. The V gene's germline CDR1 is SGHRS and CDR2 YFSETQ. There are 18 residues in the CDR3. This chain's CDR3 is CASSWFTRTDFNTGELFF.

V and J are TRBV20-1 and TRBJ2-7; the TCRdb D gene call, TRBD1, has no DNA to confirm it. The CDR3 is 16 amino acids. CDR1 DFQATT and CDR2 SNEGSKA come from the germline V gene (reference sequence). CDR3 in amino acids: CSARGQADHFSYELYF.

This CDR3 is CATSREGRYSSTDTQYF. The rearrangement links TRBV15 to TRBJ2-3. This CDR3 is 17 amino acids long. Germline V gives CDR1 LNHNV, CDR2 YYDKDF (reference sequence).

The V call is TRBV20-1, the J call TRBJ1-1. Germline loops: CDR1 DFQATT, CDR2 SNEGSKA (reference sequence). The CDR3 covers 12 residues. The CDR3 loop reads CSARDSTDEAFF.

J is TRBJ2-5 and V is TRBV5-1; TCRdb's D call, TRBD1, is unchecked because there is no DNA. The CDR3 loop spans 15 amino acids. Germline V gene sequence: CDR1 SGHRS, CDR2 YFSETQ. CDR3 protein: CASSLVLRPRGTQYF.

This chain's CDR3 is CATGGTGYNEQFF. J is TRBJ2-1 and V is TRBV24-1; TCRdb reports TRBD1, a call that lacks DNA to check it against. CDR1 KGHDR and CDR2 SFDVKD come from the germline V gene. This CDR3 is built from 13 residues.

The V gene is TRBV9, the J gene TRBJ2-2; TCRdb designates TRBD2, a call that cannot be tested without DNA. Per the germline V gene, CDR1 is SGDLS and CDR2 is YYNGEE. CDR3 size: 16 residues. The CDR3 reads CASSSRTSGNTGELFF.

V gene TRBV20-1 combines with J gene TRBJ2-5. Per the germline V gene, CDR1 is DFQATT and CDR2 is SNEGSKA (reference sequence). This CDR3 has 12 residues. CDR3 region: CSAEGSQETQYF.

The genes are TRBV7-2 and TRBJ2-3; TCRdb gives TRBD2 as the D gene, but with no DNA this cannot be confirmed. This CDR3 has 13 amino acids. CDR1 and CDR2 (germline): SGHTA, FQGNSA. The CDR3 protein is CASGTSAPDTQYF. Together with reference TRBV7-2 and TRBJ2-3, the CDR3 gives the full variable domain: GAGVSQSPSNKVTEKGKDVELRCDPISGHTALYWYRQSLGQGLEFLIYFQGNSAPDKSGLPSDRFSAERTGGSVSTLTIQRTQQEDSAVYLCASGTSAPDTQYFGPGTRLTVL.

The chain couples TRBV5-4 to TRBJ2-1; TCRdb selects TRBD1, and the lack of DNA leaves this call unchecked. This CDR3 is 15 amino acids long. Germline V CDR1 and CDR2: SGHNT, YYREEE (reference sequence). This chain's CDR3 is CASSLVDRDSNEQFF. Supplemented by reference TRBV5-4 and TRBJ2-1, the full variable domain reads ETGVTQSPTHLIKTRGQQVTLRCSSQSGHNTVSWYQQALGQGPQFIFQYYREEENGRGNFPPRFSGLQFPNYSSELNVNALELDDSALYLCASSLVDRDSNEQFFGPGTRLTVL.

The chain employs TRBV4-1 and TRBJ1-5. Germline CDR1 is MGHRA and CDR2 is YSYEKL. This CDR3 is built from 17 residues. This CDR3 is CASSQGVFKLSRQPQHF.